What follows is one T cell receptor (beta chain) and its context. This entry is derived from a study of blood T cell repertoires in COVID-19. Whole-study context: Acute-phase and convalescent COVID-19 samples originated in the United States, Italy and Spain.

In the original workflow: Researchers report that nucleated cell counts were estimated from reference gene primer amplification. The assay was immunoSEQ multiplex PCR, and TCRdb's table has in-frame clones only and misses some. V, J and clone size reflect that table, while D and trimming were determined from the DNA. The profile shows 140,000 to 150,000 clones, over 75% of them singletons. The CDR3 contains 12 residues. Trimming took 8 bases from V and 4 from J; bases not matched to a gene: 3. Per the germline V gene, CDR1 is LGHDT and CDR2 is YNNKEL (reference sequence). The V gene is TRBV3-1 (or the pseudogene TRBV3-2), the J gene TRBJ1-1; the match to TRBD1 covers 8 bases. Sequences were obtained from peripheral blood. The sequence derives from a man aged 60 to 75 with active or convalescent COVID-19. CDR3 residues: CASGQGGTEAFF. The CDR3 DNA reads as TGTGCCAGCGGACAGGGCGGCACTGAAGCTTTCTTT.